A selection of T cell receptor beta chains follows, all from one sample in a study of T cells in Graves' hyperthyroidism and ophthalmopathy. TCRdb recomputed calls from the multiplex PCR reads with MiXCR, one row per CDR3 protein. Here the sample spans around 420,000 distinct CDR3 sequences, less than 20% being singletons. Material: blood. The receptors shown here come from a young woman with Graves' hyperthyroidism. CDR3s include the opening cysteine and the closing phenylalanine or tryptophan. The D gene is left open where the match is weak. Part of the rows lack a size; the others show once, few, many or a class for expanded clones.

j_call d_call v_call clone_size cdr3_nt cdr3_aa
TRBJ2-5 TRBD2 TRBV7-3 - TGTGCCAGCAGCTTAAAACCGACTAGCGGGGGGAACCAAGAGACCCAGTACTTC CASSLKPTSGGNQETQYF
TRBJ2-1 - TRBV11-2 many TGTGCCAGCAGCTTAAGCCCAGGCAATGAGCAGTTCTTC CASSLSPGNEQFF
TRBJ2-2 - TRBV19 - TGTGCCAGTAGTGATAGCGGGAACACCGGGGAGCTGTTTTTT CASSDSGNTGELFF
TRBJ2-3 - TRBV20-1 many TGCAGTGCTAGAGCCATTTTGGATACGCAGTATTTT CSARAILDTQYF
TRBJ2-6 - TRBV7-3 many TGTGCCAGCAGCTTAGGGCAGGGCCAGTCTGGGGCCAACGTCCTGACTTTC CASSLGQGQSGANVLTF
TRBJ1-2 - TRBV11-3 many TGTGCCAGCAGCCCTGGACTGTACTATGGCTACACCTTC CASSPGLYYGYTF
TRBJ2-1 - TRBV7-8 many TGTGCCAGCAGCCGTTCCCTTGGACCGAAGTTGCGGAATGAGCAGTTCTTC CASSRSLGPKLRNEQFF
TRBJ2-2 TRBD2 TRBV10-3 - TGTGCCATCAGCTACAGCGGGGCCGGGGGGGCCGGGGAGCTGTTTTTT CAISYSGAGGAGELFF
TRBJ2-7 - TRBV9 - TGTGCCAGCAGCGTAGGCCCAGGAGTAAGGGAGCAGTACTTC CASSVGPGVREQYF
TRBJ2-2 - TRBV7-9 many TGTGCCAGCAGCCTATATAGCGGCACCGGGGAGCTGTTTTTT CASSLYSGTGELFF
TRBJ2-7 - TRBV6-5 - TGTGCCAGCAGTTCCCCCCGGCAGGGTTACTACGAGCAGTACTTC CASSSPRQGYYEQYF
TRBJ1-2 - TRBV12-5 - TGTGCTAGTGGTGCCTCCGGGATTACAAATGGCTACACCTTC CASGASGITNGYTF
TRBJ1-2 TRBD1 TRBV6-5 many TGTGCCAGCAGTTACTCGGGACAGCGAAACTATGGCTACACCTTC CASSYSGQRNYGYTF
TRBJ2-3 TRBD2 TRBV10-3 many TGTGCCATCAGTTCCTCCACTAGCGGGAGGGCAGATACGCAGTATTTT CAISSSTSGRADTQYF
TRBJ1-2 - TRBV30 - TGTGCCCGTACGACAGGATTACTCTATGGCTACACCTTC CARTTGLLYGYTF
TRBJ2-1 - TRBV18 - TGTGCCAGCTCACCACCCGGAGGGACCGCTTACAATGAGCAGTTCTTC CASSPPGGTAYNEQFF
TRBJ1-4 - TRBV19 - TGTGCCAGTAAACACTCAGGGGATGAAAAACTGTTTTTT CASKHSGDEKLFF
TRBJ1-3 - TRBV2 - TGTGCCAGCAAGCTAGGGGGCTCTGGAAACACCATATATTTT CASKLGGSGNTIYF
TRBJ2-1 - TRBV11-2 many TGTGCCAGCAGCTTAGCCCCCGTAAAGCGGGACATTAGCAATGAGCAGTTCTTC CASSLAPVKRDISNEQFF
TRBJ1-3 - TRBV20-1 many TGCAGTGCTAGAGTGCGGGACCGTAACTCTGGAAACACCATATATTTT CSARVRDRNSGNTIYF
TRBJ2-7 TRBD1 TRBV5-4 - TGTGCCAGCAGCCCAGGGACAGGGGACCACGAGCAGTACTTC CASSPGTGDHEQYF
TRBJ1-1 - TRBV7-9 many TGTGCCAGCAGCTTAGAAGGTTTGTCCCGACCTGAAGCTTTCTTT CASSLEGLSRPEAFF
TRBJ2-1 TRBD2 TRBV2 many TGTGCCAGCAGAACTAGCGGGGGGAGTAATGAGCAGTTCTTC CASRTSGGSNEQFF
TRBJ2-4 - TRBV12-3/TRBV12-4 many TGTGCCAGCAGTTTAGATGAATCTGTATCCAAAAACATTCAGTACTTC CASSLDESVSKNIQYF
TRBJ1-3 - TRBV28 many TGTGCCAGCAGTTCCCCCGACCGGAACACCATATATTTT CASSSPDRNTIYF
TRBJ2-2 - TRBV18 many TGTGCCAGCTCACCTACACGTCGGCAGGGAAACACCGGGGAGCTGTTTTTT CASSPTRRQGNTGELFF
TRBJ2-3 TRBD1 TRBV30 - TGTGCCTGGAGTCGAAGACAGGGGGCAGATACGCAGTATTTT CAWSRRQGADTQYF
TRBJ2-7 - TRBV2 - TGTGCCAGCGGGAATGGCGGGTCCTACGAGCAGTACTTC CASGNGGSYEQYF
TRBJ2-7 - TRBV29-1 few TGCAGCGTTCTTTTCCGGGACCGGCTCTACGAGCAGTACTTC CSVLFRDRLYEQYF
TRBJ2-5 - TRBV5-4 many TGTGCCAGCAGCCCTCCTAGGATCCAAGAGACCCAGTACTTC CASSPPRIQETQYF
TRBJ2-1 - TRBV4-3 few TGCGCCAGCAGCTTGGCCCCTGGGAGCGGGTACAATGAGCAGTTCTTC CASSLAPGSGYNEQFF
TRBJ2-7 - TRBV5-1 few TGCGCCAGCAGCTCGGACACCTTATACGAGCAGTACTTC CASSSDTLYEQYF
TRBJ2-1 - TRBV20-1 many TGCAGTGCTAGATCTTGGGACTACAATGAGCAGTTCTTC CSARSWDYNEQFF
TRBJ2-3 - TRBV11-2 many TGTGCCAGCAGCTCGTGGACCCGGAAGGGTACGCAGTATTTT CASSSWTRKGTQYF
TRBJ1-3 - TRBV3-1 many TGTGCCAGCACCCGGCGAGGTACAAACTCTGGAAACACCATATATTTT CASTRRGTNSGNTIYF
TRBJ1-5 TRBD1 TRBV2 many TGTGCCAGCAGTGGACAGGGACATCGTCAGCCCCAGCATTTT CASSGQGHRQPQHF
TRBJ2-1 TRBD2 TRBV19 many TGTGCCAGTAGTATATATCGGGAGGTCCACAATGAGCAGTTCTTC CASSIYREVHNEQFF
TRBJ2-7 TRBD2 TRBV6-5 - TGTGCCAGCAGTTACTTAGCGGGAGGGCCCGACGAGCAGTACTTC CASSYLAGGPDEQYF
TRBJ2-2 - TRBV10-3 few TGTGCCATCCGTCCGGGGGAGAACACCGGGGAGCTGTTTTTT CAIRPGENTGELFF
TRBJ2-2 - TRBV12-3/TRBV12-4 many TGTGCCAGCGTTCAGGGTACCGGGGAGCTGTTTTTT CASVQGTGELFF
TRBJ2-1 - TRBV10-3 few TGTGCCATCAGTGAGCCCCTCGGGGGCTACAATGAGCAGTTCTTC CAISEPLGGYNEQFF
TRBJ2-7 - TRBV20-1 many TGCAGTGCTAGAGACGGCGAGGTTCACTACGAGCAGTACTTC CSARDGEVHYEQYF
TRBJ1-2 - TRBV7-9 many TGTGCCAGCAGCCCGTGGGGAACCGGAGGTGGCTACACCTTC CASSPWGTGGGYTF
TRBJ2-7 TRBD2 TRBV12-3/TRBV12-4 - TGTGCCAGCAGGAACGATCTAGCGGGGCCCTACGAGCAGTACTTC CASRNDLAGPYEQYF
TRBJ2-3 - TRBV3-1 many TGTGCCAGCAGCCTGTTCGGAGGGAGTGCAGATACGCAGTATTTT CASSLFGGSADTQYF
TRBJ1-2 - TRBV6-5 many TGTGCCAGCAGTTACCTCCGAGACAGGCCCTATGGCTACACCTTC CASSYLRDRPYGYTF
TRBJ2-5 - TRBV5-1 many TGCGCCAGCAGCTTCCATGGACAACAAGAGACCCAGTACTTC CASSFHGQQETQYF